This TCR beta chain was documented in a study of T cell responses to AZD1222 COVID-19 vaccine. General study findings and limits: At baseline, seropositivity was found in only 5 to 7 AZD1222 recipients. Scientists sampled the repertoires only once the peak T cell response had passed.

Sequencing was performed with immunoSEQ multiplex PCR; in TCRdb, only in-frame clones are kept and a portion is missing. In the table there are fewer than 200,000 clones, 80% to 90% of which are singletons. In the case of this clone: Its target is unknown.

Germline CDR1 SGHTA, CDR2 FQGNSA. V lost 7 bases and J lost 4, with 16 bases in between. This CDR3 is 14 amino acids long. Specimen: peripheral blood, collected on day 0 of AZD1222 vaccination. The chain recombines TRBV7-2 with TRBJ1-2; tentatively, D is TRBD1 (5 bases). The sequence derives from an adult in good health. This CDR3 is CASTLPGRGYGYTF. CDR3 coding DNA: TGTGCCAGCACCCTACCCGGGAGGGGCTATGGCTACACCTTC.